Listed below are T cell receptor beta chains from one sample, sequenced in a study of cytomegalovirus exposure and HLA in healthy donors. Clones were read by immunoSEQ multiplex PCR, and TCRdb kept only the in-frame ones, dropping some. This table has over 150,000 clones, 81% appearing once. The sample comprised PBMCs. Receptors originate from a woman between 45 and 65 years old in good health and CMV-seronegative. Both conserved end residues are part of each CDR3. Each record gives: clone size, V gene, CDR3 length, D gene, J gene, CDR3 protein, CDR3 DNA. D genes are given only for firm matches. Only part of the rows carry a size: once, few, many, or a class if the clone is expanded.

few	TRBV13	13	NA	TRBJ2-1	CASSLGRNNEQFF	TGTGCCAGCAGCTTAGGCCGTAACAATGAGCAGTTCTTC
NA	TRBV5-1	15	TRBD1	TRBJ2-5	CASSPRDRGQETQYF	TGCGCCAGCAGCCCCCGGGACAGGGGGCAAGAGACCCAGTACTTC
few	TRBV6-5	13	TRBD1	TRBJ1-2	CASRQGQNYGYTF	TGTGCCAGCAGGCAGGGACAGAACTATGGCTACACCTTC
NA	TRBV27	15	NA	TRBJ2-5	CASSPRDLRGETQYF	TGTGCCAGCAGTCCGCGGGACCTAAGGGGAGAGACCCAGTACTTC
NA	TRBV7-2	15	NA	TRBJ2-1	CASSYGSGRLNEQFF	TGTGCCAGCAGCTACGGGAGCGGGCGGTTAAATGAGCAGTTCTTC
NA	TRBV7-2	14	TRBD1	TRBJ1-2	CASSGRQGGYGYTF	TGTGCCAGCAGCGGCAGACAGGGAGGCTATGGCTACACCTTC
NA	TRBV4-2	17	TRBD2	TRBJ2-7	CASSQEVGLAGDYEQYF	TGTGCCAGCAGCCAAGAAGTAGGGCTAGCGGGAGACTACGAGCAGTACTTC
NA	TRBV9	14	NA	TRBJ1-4	CASSVEGYGEKLFF	TGTGCCAGCAGCGTAGAGGGGTACGGAGAAAAACTGTTTTTT
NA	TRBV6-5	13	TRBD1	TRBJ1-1	CASSRTGLTEAFF	TGTGCCAGCAGCCGGACAGGGCTCACTGAAGCTTTCTTT
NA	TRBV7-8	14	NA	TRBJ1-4	CASGVWETNEKLFF	TGTGCCAGCGGGGTATGGGAGACTAATGAAAAACTGTTTTTT
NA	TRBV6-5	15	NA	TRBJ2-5	CASSYGGLGGETQYF	TGTGCCAGCAGTTACGGGGGTCTGGGGGGAGAGACCCAGTACTTC
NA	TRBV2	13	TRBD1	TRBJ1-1	CASRGQMNTEAFF	TGTGCCAGCAGGGGACAGATGAACACTGAAGCTTTCTTT
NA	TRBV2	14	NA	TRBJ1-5	CASGVTTENQPQHF	TGTGCCAGCGGAGTTACGACAGAGAATCAGCCCCAGCATTTT
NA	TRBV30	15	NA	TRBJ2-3	CAWSGHLERTDTQYF	TGTGCCTGGAGTGGCCACCTCGAACGGACAGATACGCAGTATTTT
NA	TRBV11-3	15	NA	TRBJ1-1	CASSQSGGLNTEAFF	TGTGCCAGCAGCCAATCCGGGGGGCTGAACACTGAAGCTTTCTTT
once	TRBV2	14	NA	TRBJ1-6	CASHPDGGNSPLHF	TGTGCATCGCACCCCGACGGCGGCAATTCACCCCTCCACTTT
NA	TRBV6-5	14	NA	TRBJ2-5	CASRSNQGRNPLHF	TGTGCCAGCAGATCCAACCAGGGCAGAAACCCACTGCACTTC
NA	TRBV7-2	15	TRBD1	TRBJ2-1	CASSLGGQYINEQFF	TGTGCCAGCAGCCTAGGGGGCCAGTACATCAATGAGCAGTTCTTC
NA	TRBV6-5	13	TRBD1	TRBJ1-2	CASRPTGGYGYTF	TGTGCCAGCAGACCCACAGGGGGCTATGGCTACACCTTC
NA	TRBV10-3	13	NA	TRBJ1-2	CAISVRAGNGYTF	TGTGCCATCAGTGTCAGGGCAGGGAATGGCTACACCTTC
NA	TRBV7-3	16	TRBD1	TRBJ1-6	CASSRDSSSYNSPLHF	TGTGCCAGCAGCCGGGACAGTAGCTCCTATAATTCACCCCTCCACTTT
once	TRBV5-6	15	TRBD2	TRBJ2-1	CASTPQRGGYNEQFF	TGTGCCAGCACCCCACAGCGGGGGGGCTACAATGAGCAGTTCTTC
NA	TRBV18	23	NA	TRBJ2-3	CASSPRLRDRKRVLGSSTDTQYF	TGTGCCAGCTCACCTAGACTTAGGGACCGCAAACGCGTCCTCGGGAGTAGCACAGATACGCAGTATTTT
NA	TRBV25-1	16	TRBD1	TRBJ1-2	CASSAYTGAHQGGYTF	TGTGCCAGCAGTGCTTATACAGGGGCCCACCAGGGTGGCTACACCTTC
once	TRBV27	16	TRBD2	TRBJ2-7	CASSPGLAGDIYEQYF	TGTGCCAGCAGTCCCGGACTAGCGGGAGATATTTACGAGCAGTACTTC
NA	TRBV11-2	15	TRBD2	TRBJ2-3	CASSSIAGGTDTQYF	TGTGCCAGCAGCTCTATAGCGGGCGGCACAGATACGCAGTATTTT
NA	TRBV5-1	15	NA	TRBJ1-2	CASSRSADFLYGYTF	TGCGCCAGCAGTCGTTCAGCCGACTTTCTCTATGGCTACACCTTC
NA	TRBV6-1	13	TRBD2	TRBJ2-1	CASSEAGASGEFF	TGTGCCAGCAGTGAAGCGGGGGCTAGCGGGGAGTTCTTC
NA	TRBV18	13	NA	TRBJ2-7	CASSPGKGHEQYF	TGTGCCAGCTCACCTGGGAAGGGGCACGAGCAGTACTTC
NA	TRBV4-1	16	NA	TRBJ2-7	CASSQVIADPPYEQYF	TGCGCCAGCAGCCAAGTGATAGCGGACCCCCCCTACGAGCAGTACTTC
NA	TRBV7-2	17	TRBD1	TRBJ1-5	CASSLEGTDYSNQPQHF	TGTGCCAGCAGCTTAGAAGGGACAGACTATAGCAATCAGCCCCAGCATTTT
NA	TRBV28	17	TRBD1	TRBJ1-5	CASSSTGTGRSNQPQHF	TGTGCCAGCAGTTCAACCGGGACAGGGAGAAGCAATCAGCCCCAGCATTTT
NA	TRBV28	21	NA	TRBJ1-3	CASSSPTSNLRVQSSGNTIYF	TGTGCCAGCAGTTCACCAACCTCAAACCTCCGGGTCCAAAGCTCTGGAAACACCATATATTTT
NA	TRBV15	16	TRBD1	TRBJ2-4	CATSRAGQGAGDIQYF	TGTGCCACCAGCAGGGCGGGACAGGGGGCGGGGGACATTCAGTACTTC
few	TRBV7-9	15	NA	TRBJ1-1	CASSLGSIGGTEAFF	TGTGCCAGCAGCTTAGGGTCGATCGGCGGCACTGAAGCTTTCTTT
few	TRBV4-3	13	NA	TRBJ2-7	CASSHGRVDEQYF	TGCGCCAGCAGCCATGGCAGGGTAGACGAGCAGTACTTC
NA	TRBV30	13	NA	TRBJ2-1	CAWGQPGDNEQFF	TGTGCCTGGGGCCAGCCTGGAGACAATGAGCAGTTCTTC
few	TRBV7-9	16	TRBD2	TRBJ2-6	CASSIPSGTGANVLTF	TGTGCCAGCAGCATCCCTAGCGGGACGGGGGCCAACGTCCTGACTTTC
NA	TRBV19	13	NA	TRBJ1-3	CASSTWAGNTIYF	TGTGCCAGTTCGACCTGGGCGGGAAACACCATATATTTT
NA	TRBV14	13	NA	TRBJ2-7	CASSQVGGSEQYF	TGTGCCAGCAGCCAAGTCGGGGGATCCGAGCAGTACTTC
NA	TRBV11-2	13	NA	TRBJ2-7	CASRRLSSYEQYF	TGTGCCAGCAGGCGACTGAGCTCCTACGAGCAGTACTTC
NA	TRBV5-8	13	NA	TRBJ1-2	CASSLRGNYGYTF	TGTGCCAGCAGCTTGAGAGGGAACTATGGCTACACCTTC
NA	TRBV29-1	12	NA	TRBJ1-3	CSGTDSGNTIYF	TGCAGCGGGACAGACTCTGGAAACACCATATATTTT
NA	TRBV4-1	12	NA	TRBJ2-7	CASSQVAGRQYF	TGCGCCAGCAGCCAAGTGGCAGGGCGCCAGTACTTC
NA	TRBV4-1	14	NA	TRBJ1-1	CASSHVDRNTEAFF	TGCGCCAGCAGCCATGTCGACAGGAACACTGAAGCTTTCTTT
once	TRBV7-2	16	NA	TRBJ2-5	CASSLARRSSQETQYF	TGTGCCAGCAGCTTAGCGAGGAGGTCCTCCCAAGAGACCCAGTACTTC
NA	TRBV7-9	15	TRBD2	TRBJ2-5	CSSSFFLAGEETQYF	TGTTCCAGCAGCTTTTTTCTAGCGGGGGAAGAGACCCAGTACTTC
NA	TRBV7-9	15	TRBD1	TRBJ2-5	CASSGTGGNGLTQYF	TGTGCCAGCAGCGGAACAGGGGGCAATGGGCTGACCCAGTACTTC
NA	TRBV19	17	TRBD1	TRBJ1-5	CASSTAGTEHSNQPQHF	TGTGCCAGTAGTACCGCCGGGACAGAGCATAGCAATCAGCCCCAGCATTTT
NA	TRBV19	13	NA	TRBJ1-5	CASSIQNNQPQHF	TGTGCCAGTAGTATACAGAACAATCAGCCCCAGCATTTT
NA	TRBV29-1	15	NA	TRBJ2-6	CSVDVPGSGANVLTF	TGCAGCGTTGACGTTCCAGGCTCTGGGGCCAACGTCCTGACTTTC
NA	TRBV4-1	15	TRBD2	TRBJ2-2	CASSPSGINSGELFF	TGCGCCAGCAGCCCTAGCGGGATCAATTCCGGGGAGCTGTTTTTT
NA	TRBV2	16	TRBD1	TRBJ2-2	CASSLTGGAETGELFF	TGTGCCAGCAGTTTGACAGGGGGCGCTGAAACCGGGGAGCTGTTTTTT
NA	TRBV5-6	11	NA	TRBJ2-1	CASSLRDEQFF	TGTGCCAGCAGCTTGCGGGATGAGCAGTTCTTC
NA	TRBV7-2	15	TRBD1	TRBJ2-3	CASSSDRGPTDTQYF	TGTGCCAGCAGCTCTGACAGGGGGCCCACAGATACGCAGTATTTT
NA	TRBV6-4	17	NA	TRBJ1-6	CASSAGADLPYNSPLHF	TGTGCCAGCAGCGCAGGGGCCGACCTACCCTATAATTCACCCCTCCACTTT
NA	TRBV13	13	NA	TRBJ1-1	CASSWRGATEAFF	TGTGCCAGCAGCTGGCGGGGGGCCACTGAAGCTTTCTTT
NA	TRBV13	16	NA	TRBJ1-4	CASSIGREATNEKLFF	TGTGCCAGCAGCATCGGACGGGAGGCAACTAATGAAAAACTGTTTTTT
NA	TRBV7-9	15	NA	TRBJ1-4	CASSRSQSTNEKLFF	TGTGCCAGCAGCAGGAGTCAGTCAACTAATGAAAAACTGTTTTTT